The 28 T cell receptor beta chains in this list originate from one sample, sequenced in a study of blood T cell repertoires in COVID-19. Profiled with immunoSEQ multiplex PCR; TCRdb holds only in-frame clones, not every one. The sample records roughly 430,000 clones, approximately 91% being singletons. The sequenced sample was PBMCs or T cells enriched from blood (not recorded which). The receptor set was obtained from a woman between 40 and 50 years old with acute COVID-19.

The chain combines TRBV10-3 with TRBJ1-2, with 10 positions matching TRBD1. The CDR3 sequence is 20 residues long. Germline loops: CDR1 ENHRY, CDR2 SYGVKD. V lost 1 base and J lost 7; bases outside the gene matches: 21. The CDR3 loop reads CAISELTNRDRGPGGVGYTF. The CDR3 DNA reads TGTGCCATCAGTGAGTTAACGAACCGGGACAGGGGCCCCGGAGGGGTTGGCTACACCTTC.

This chain connects TRBV19 to TRBJ1-2, with TRBD1 matching 8 bases. The CDR3 sequence is 15 residues long. V shed 4 bases and J 5 bases; nucleotides not matched to a gene: 9. Germline loops: CDR1 LNHDA, CDR2 SQIVND (reference sequence). CDR3 bases: TGTGCCAGTAGTACCGACAGGGGTCCTTTTTATGGCTACACCTTC. Translating it yields CASSTDRGPFYGYTF. Filled out from reference TRBV19 and TRBJ1-2, the complete variable domain reads DGGITQSPKYLFRKEGQNVTLSCEQNLNHDAMYWYRQDPGQGLRLIYYSQIVNDFQKGDIAEGYSVSREKKESFPLTVTSAQKNPTAFYLCASSTDRGPFYGYTFGSGTRLTVV.

The chain is built from TRBV19 and TRBJ1-6, with D unresolved. Germline values: CDR1 LNHDA, CDR2 SQIVND (reference sequence). V was cut by 6 bases and J by 1 base, with 13 bases left in between. There are 16 residues in the CDR3. The CDR3 DNA is TGTGCCAGTAGACGACAACCCCGATCCTATAATTCACCCCTCCACTTT. Its protein product is CASRRQPRSYNSPLHF. Full variable domain (outside the CDR3, taken from reference TRBV19 and TRBJ1-6): DGGITQSPKYLFRKEGQNVTLSCEQNLNHDAMYWYRQDPGQGLRLIYYSQIVNDFQKGDIAEGYSVSREKKESFPLTVTSAQKNPTAFYLCASRRQPRSYNSPLHFGNGTRLTVT.

The chain links TRBV11-2 to TRBJ2-7; TRBD2 agrees at 10 bases. Germline CDR1 reads SGHAT; CDR2 reads FQNNGV. This CDR3 contains 17 residues. The J segment lost 2 bases and the V segment lost 2 bases, leaving 9 bases of the junction unmatched. In nucleotides, the CDR3 is TGTGCCAGCAGCTTAACTAGCGGGGTAGGAACCACCTACGAGCAGTACTTC. It yields the protein CASSLTSGVGTTYEQYF.

This sequence joins TRBV6-5 and TRBJ1-2; the D is unclear. The CDR3 totals 15 residues. Trimming took off 0 bases at V and 3 bases at J, with 11 bases between the two ends. Germline-derived CDR1 and CDR2 are MNHEY and SVGAGI. CDR3 sequence (DNA): TGTGCCAGCAGTTACTCGATAGGCCAGGACTATGGCTACACCTTC. Translation: CASSYSIGQDYGYTF.

This clone was counted once. V gene TRBV7-9 combines with J gene TRBJ1-1; D is uncertain. Germline loops: CDR1 SEHNR, CDR2 FQNEAQ (reference sequence). This CDR3 contains 15 residues. V shed 1 base and J shed 1 base, with 10 bases lying between them. Here the CDR3 DNA reads TGTGCCAGCAGCTTAGGGTCCGTTAGGAACACTGAAGCTTTCTTT. It translates to CASSLGSVRNTEAFF.

The V call is TRBV15, the J call TRBJ2-3, with 9 bases that match TRBD2. Germline V gives CDR1 LNHNV, CDR2 YYDKDF (reference sequence). The CDR3 consists of 16 residues. V trimming: 1 base; J trimming: 4 bases; junction bases outside the gene matches: 6. The CDR3 DNA sequence: TGTGCCACCAGCAGAGTTTCAGCGGGGGGCCCAGATACGCAGTATTTT. This translates into CATSRVSAGGPDTQYF. The complete variable domain, with remaining parts taken from reference TRBV15 and TRBJ2-3, reads DAMVIQNPRYQVTQFGKPVTLSCSQTLNHNVMYWYQQKSSQAPKLLFHYYDKDFNNEADTPDNFQSRRPNTSFCFLDIRSPGLGDTAMYLCATSRVSAGGPDTQYFGPGTRLTVL.

The rearrangement joins TRBV4-1 to TRBJ1-2; D may be TRBD1 (6 bases). Trimming removed 3 bases from V and 6 bases from J, with 17 bases in between. This CDR3 has 15 residues. The germline gives CDR1 MGHRA, CDR2 YSYEKL. As DNA, the CDR3 is TGCGCCAGCAGCCATACGGACAGAGAGAGGGATGGCTACACCTTC. This codes for CASSHTDRERDGYTF.

The V and J genes are TRBV2 and TRBJ2-1; D might be TRBD2 (6 bases). Between the trimmed V and J ends, which lost 7 bases and 8 bases, there was a span of 12 bases. Looked up from germline, CDR1 is SNHLY and CDR2 is FYNNEI. This CDR3 contains 12 residues. In DNA, the CDR3 is TGTGCCAGCAAGACTAGGGTCCATGAGCAGTTCTTC. Its translation: CASKTRVHEQFF.

The chain links TRBV2 to TRBJ2-5, with 8 bases aligning to TRBD1. CDR3 length: 14 amino acids. Germline lookup yields CDR1 SNHLY and CDR2 FYNNEI. V was clipped by 3 bases and J by 5 bases; unmatched bases: 5. CDR3 coding DNA: TGTGCCAGCAGTGATGACAGGGGCAGGGAGACCCAGTACTTC. Protein sequence: CASSDDRGRETQYF.

About this clone: The identical CDR3 is also encoded by other nucleotide sequences in the sample. V usage is TRBV5-1 and J usage is TRBJ1-2, with D possibly matching TRBD1 (5 bases). The V gene lost 2 bases and the J gene lost 4 bases, with 9 bases spanning the gap. CDR3 length: 13 amino acids. Germline CDR1 is SGHRS and CDR2 is YFSETQ. The CDR3 region has the DNA TGCGCCAGCAGCTTCGACAGCTCCTATGGCTACACCTTC. This gives the protein CASSFDSSYGYTF.

CDR3 in DNA: TGCGCCAGCAGCTTGGACAGGGGAAGCACAGATACGCAGTATTTT. It is translated as CASSLDRGSTDTQYF. The chain carries TRBV5-1 and TRBJ2-3; 7 nucleotides agree with TRBD1. The CDR3 covers 15 residues. Unmatched junction bases numbered 1, after V lost 0 bases and J lost 0 bases. Germline CDR1 and CDR2: SGHRS and YFSETQ.

The chain uses TRBV5-1 and TRBJ2-4; 9 nucleotides align to TRBD2. This CDR3 is built from 17 residues. Germline CDR1 is SGHRS and CDR2 is YFSETQ. The V segment lost 1 base and the J segment 2 bases; nucleotides outside the gene matches: 7. CDR3 DNA sequence: TGCGCCAGCAGCTTGAGCGCCGCGGGGGGGACCAAAAACATTCAGTACTTC. The encoded protein is CASSLSAAGGTKNIQYF.

Note on this clone: Other DNA sequences from this sample encode an identical CDR3 as well. V and J are TRBV19 and TRBJ1-2; TRBD1 matches at 8 bases. Germline CDR1 LNHDA, CDR2 SQIVND (reference sequence). The CDR3 is 14 residues long. V gave up 3 bases and J gave up 2 bases; unmatched junction bases: 2. The CDR3 DNA reads TGTGCCAGTAGTATCCGACAGGGGAACTATGGCTACACCTTC. Its protein product is CASSIRQGNYGYTF.

V usage is TRBV7-9 and J usage is TRBJ2-1; D possibly corresponds to TRBD2 (7 bases). CDR1 and CDR2 from the germline V gene are SEHNR and FQNEAQ (reference sequence). The CDR3 covers 15 residues. V was pared by 4 bases and J by 9 bases, with 19 bases between. CDR3: CASSSLDGGAGEQFF. CDR3 coding DNA: TGTGCCAGCAGCTCCCTAGATGGGGGGGCCGGTGAGCAGTTCTTC.

DNA for the CDR3: TGTGCCACCAGTGATGTCGGGGCGAACACCGGGGAGCTGTTTTTT. This encodes CATSDVGANTGELFF. The V and J genes are TRBV24-1 and TRBJ2-2, with D possibly matching TRBD2 (5 bases). V lost 3 bases to trimming and J lost 0 bases, with 7 bases between them. This CDR3 is built from 15 residues. From germline, CDR1 is KGHDR and CDR2 SFDVKD.

The CDR3 spells CASWVAGSYNEQFF. CDR3 in DNA: TGTGCCAGCTGGGTCGCGGGTTCCTACAATGAGCAGTTCTTC. The V gene is TRBV6-5, the J gene TRBJ2-1; D might be TRBD2 (5 bases). The CDR3 consists of 14 residues. Germline V CDR1 and CDR2: MNHEY, SVGAGI. The V and J ends lost 8 bases and 1 base respectively, with 12 bases between them.

This clone was seen just once. The chain is built from TRBV18 and TRBJ1-5, with TRBD1 as a possible D gene (6 bases). The V gene lost 8 bases and the J gene lost 3 bases, with 14 bases spanning the gap. Germline CDR1 reads KGHSH; CDR2 reads LQKENI. The CDR3 extends over 14 amino acids. The DNA for the CDR3 is TGTGCCAGCACCGCGGGGGGCGTCAATCAGCCCCAGCATTTT. Its translation is CASTAGGVNQPQHF.

This rearrangement joins TRBV27 to TRBJ1-2; 8 nucleotides align to TRBD1. Germline loops: CDR1 MNHEY, CDR2 SMNVEV (reference sequence). The CDR3 runs 15 residues. J was trimmed by 4 bases and V by 4 bases; bases with no gene match: 8. The CDR3 region is CASSSYRGDSYGYTF. The CDR3 nucleotides are TGTGCCAGCAGTTCTTACAGGGGGGATAGCTATGGCTACACCTTC.

The rearrangement links TRBV24-1 to TRBJ1-5; D unresolved. Germline V gene lookup returns CDR1 KGHDR and CDR2 SFDVKD. The CDR3 runs 15 residues. V dropped 6 bases and J dropped 0 bases, with 11 bases sitting between them. CDR3 amino acids: CATSTPDYSNQPQHF. The CDR3 DNA is TGTGCCACCAGTACCCCAGATTATAGCAATCAGCCCCAGCATTTT.

The chain joins TRBV6-5 to TRBJ2-7, with a possible D match to TRBD2 (6 bases). V lost 8 bases and J lost 4, with 9 bases in between. Per the germline V gene, CDR1 is MNHEY and CDR2 is SVGAGI. The CDR3 loop spans 11 amino acids. The CDR3 spells CASGGTYEQYF. The CDR3 DNA reads as TGTGCCAGCGGGGGGACGTACGAGCAGTACTTC.

This clone came up once. The chain carries TRBV24-1 and TRBJ1-4; D uncertain. V lost 1 base and J lost 10, with 9 bases in between. The CDR3 is made up of 13 amino acids. CDR1 KGHDR and CDR2 SFDVKD come from the germline V gene. Here the CDR3 DNA reads TGTGCCACCAGTGATTTTATAGGGAGAAAACTGTTTTTT. Protein: CATSDFIGRKLFF.

This chain joins TRBV4-1 and TRBJ2-7, with 7 bases fitting TRBD2. The CDR3 is made up of 16 amino acids. V was clipped by 4 bases and J by 0 bases; unmatched bases: 9. Germline V gene lookup returns CDR1 MGHRA and CDR2 YSYEKL. The CDR3 reads CASSPTRLADSYEQYF. CDR3 DNA sequence: TGCGCCAGCAGCCCTACCCGACTAGCCGACTCCTACGAGCAGTACTTC.

The chain combines TRBV6-5 with TRBJ1-2; a possible D gene is TRBD1 (5 bases). The length of the CDR3 is 11 residues. The V and J ends lost 7 bases and 2 bases respectively, with 5 bases between them. From germline, CDR1 is MNHEY and CDR2 SVGAGI. The CDR3 DNA reads as TGTGCCAGCACAGGGAACTATGGCTACACCTTC. The encoded protein is CASTGNYGYTF.

The chain joins TRBV5-6 to TRBJ2-7, with 7 bases matching TRBD1. The CDR3 contains 16 residues. The V segment lost 0 bases and the J segment 4 bases; nucleotides outside the gene matches: 10. Germline assignment: CDR1 SGHDT and CDR2 YYEEEE. The CDR3 region is CASSLEVVAGGYEQYF. DNA of the CDR3: TGTGCCAGCAGCTTGGAGGTTGTGGCAGGGGGTTACGAGCAGTACTTC.

The chain uses TRBV10-2 and TRBJ2-3, with 14 bases lining up with TRBD2. CDR1 WSHSY and CDR2 SAAADI come from the germline V gene. CDR3 size: 20 residues. Trimming took 5 bases from V and 6 from J; bases not matched to a gene: 19. This CDR3 reads CASSRSSGTSGGSQPDTQYF. CDR3 nucleotides: TGCGCCAGCAGTCGATCCTCGGGGACTAGCGGGGGTAGCCAGCCGGATACGCAGTATTTT.

The chain uses TRBV11-2 and TRBJ1-2; TRBD1 agrees at 7 bases. This CDR3 contains 13 residues. V trimming: 4 bases; J trimming: 2 bases; junction bases outside the gene matches: 1. Per germline, CDR1 SGHAT and CDR2 FQNNGV. The CDR3 loop is CASSWDSNYGYTF. CDR3 nucleotide sequence: TGTGCCAGCAGCTGGGACAGCAACTATGGCTACACCTTC.

The V call is TRBV27, the J call TRBJ1-2; D is undetermined. The CDR3 consists of 16 residues. Germline-derived CDR1 and CDR2 are MNHEY and SMNVEV (reference sequence). With 6 bases removed from V and 0 bases from J, the gap between germline ends came to 17 bases. CDR3 loop: CASSQKPGLANYGYTF. The CDR3 nucleotides are TGTGCCAGCAGCCAAAAACCAGGATTAGCTAACTATGGCTACACCTTC.